The 5 T cell receptor beta chains below were found in one sample sequenced in a study of T-cell memory formation after mild COVID-19. TCRdb analysed the 5' RACE reads with MiXCR anew, one entry per CDR3 protein. The table shows fewer than 650,000 distinct CDR3 sequences, with about a fifth occurring only once. The sequenced sample was PBMCs or a T cell subset sorted from them (not recorded which). Source of these receptors: an adult woman who had mild COVID-19 (a few samples of this study predate the infection). Cell type and time point are not known.

This clonotype occurred a few times. The chain has TRBV5-1 and TRBJ2-7; D might be TRBD2 (6 bases). The germline V gene encodes CDR1 SGHRS and CDR2 YFSETQ. The CDR3 is 12 residues long. V shed 3 bases and J shed 5 bases, with 9 bases lying between them. The CDR3 DNA sequence: TGCGCCAGCAGCTCGGGCGGGGACGAGCAGTACTTC. It yields the protein CASSSGGDEQYF.

The chain couples TRBV12-3 or TRBV12-4 to TRBJ1-1, with D unclear. V lost 5 bases, J lost 7 bases, and 14 bases lay in between. The CDR3 extends over 13 amino acids. CDR3 in DNA: TGTGCCAGCAGTGCCCCAAGCAGGAGTGAAGCTTTCTTT. Translating it yields CASSAPSRSEAFF.

This clonotype was recorded a few times. This chain links TRBV7-3 with TRBJ2-1, with TRBD2 matching 10 bases. Germline CDR1 is SGHTA and CDR2 is FQGTGA. The CDR3 spans 14 residues. J gave up 8 bases and V 4 bases, and 5 bases lay outside the gene matches. CDR3 DNA: TGTGCCAGCAGCTCGCGGACTAGCGGCGATGAGCAGTTCTTC. It translates to CASSSRTSGDEQFF.

The V and J genes are TRBV20-1 and TRBJ2-1, with 11 bases identical to TRBD2. Germline V gene sequence: CDR1 DFQATT, CDR2 SNEGSKA (reference sequence). V dropped 5 bases and J dropped 4; count of bases not matched to a gene: 7. This CDR3 is 15 amino acids long. The CDR3 nucleotides are TGCAGTGCTCCCCTTCTAGCGGGAGGATACAATGAGCAGTTCTTC. It translates to CSAPLLAGGYNEQFF.

Only a few counts were recorded for this clonotype. This CDR3 is CASSPTQGRGTEAFF. The DNA of the CDR3 is TGTGCCAGCTCACCAACGCAGGGAAGGGGCACTGAAGCTTTCTTT. The genes are TRBV18 and TRBJ1-1; tentative D call: TRBD1 (5 bases). The CDR3 has 15 residues. The germline V gene has CDR1 KGHSH and CDR2 LQKENI. V shed 2 bases and J shed 4 bases, with 14 bases lying between them.